A single sample gave rise to the 22 T cell receptor beta chains below, sequenced in a study of blood T cell repertoires in COVID-19. Using immunoSEQ multiplex PCR, the repertoire was profiled, and TCRdb retains in-frame clones only, with some absent. The data contain approximately 180,000 clones, 70% to 90% of them singletons. Sequencing used peripheral blood. These receptors came from a human donor with active or convalescent COVID-19. The donor label of this sample is uncertain.

The genes are TRBV2 and TRBJ2-7; D is uncertain. CDR3 length equals 12 residues. The V gene lost 8 bases and the J gene lost 0 bases, with 8 bases spanning the gap. Germline CDR1 reads SNHLY; CDR2 reads FYNNEI. The CDR3 nucleotides are TGTGCCAGCGTCGAGGACTCCTACGAGCAGTACTTC. The encoded protein is CASVEDSYEQYF. Filled out from reference TRBV2 and TRBJ2-7, the complete variable domain reads EPEVTQTPSHQVTQMGQEVILRCVPISNHLYFYWYRQILGQKVEFLVSFYNNEISEKSEIFDDQFSVERPDGSNFTLKIRSTKLEDSAMYFCASVEDSYEQYFGPGTRLTVT.

V gene TRBV6-2 or TRBV6-3 combines with J gene TRBJ1-1, with TRBD1 as a possible D gene (6 bases). The germline V gene encodes CDR1 MNHEY and CDR2 SVGEGT. There are 16 residues in the CDR3. V lost 2 bases, J lost 2 bases, and 15 bases lay in between. The CDR3 loop is CASSYNGQNPNTEAFF. CDR3 sequence (DNA): TGTGCCAGCAGTTACAACGGACAGAACCCCAACACTGAAGCTTTCTTT.

The chain's CDR3 is CASSQEGLAGQDTQYF. CDR3 nucleotides: TGTGCCAGCAGCCAAGAAGGACTAGCGGGACAGGATACGCAGTATTTT. The chain joins TRBV3-1 (or the pseudogene TRBV3-2) to TRBJ2-3; 12 bases fit TRBD2. Germline V gives CDR1 LGHDT, CDR2 YNNKEL (reference sequence). The V gene end was trimmed by 0 bases and the J gene end by 6 bases; junction bases not matched to a gene: 4. The CDR3 sequence is 16 residues long.

The chain couples TRBV4-3 to TRBJ2-5, with 9 bases fitting TRBD1. Germline assignment: CDR1 LGHNA and CDR2 YSLEER. With V trimmed by 2 bases and J by 5 bases, 6 bases remained unmatched. The CDR3 totals 15 residues. DNA of the CDR3: TGCGCCAGCAGCCAAACCGGACAGGGGAGGGAGACCCAGTACTTC. Amino acid sequence: CASSQTGQGRETQYF.

This rearrangement joins TRBV6-5 to TRBJ1-2; possibly TRBD1 for D (5 bases). The germline CDR1 and CDR2 sequences are MNHEY and SVGAGI. V lost 10 bases, J lost 3 bases, and 15 bases lay in between. The CDR3 extends over 13 amino acids. The CDR3 sequence: CATQGAIDYGYTF. As DNA, the CDR3 is TGTGCCACCCAAGGGGCCATAGACTATGGCTACACCTTC.

The chain has TRBV10-3 and TRBJ2-7, with D possibly matching TRBD2 (7 bases). Between the trimmed V and J ends, which lost 3 bases and 4 bases, there was a span of 22 bases. CDR1 and CDR2 from the germline V gene are ENHRY and SYGVKD. This CDR3 has 17 residues. CDR3 loop: CAISDPTESGGAYEQYF. In DNA, the CDR3 is TGTGCCATCAGTGACCCCACGGAATCGGGGGGCGCTTACGAGCAGTACTTC.

This sequence joins TRBV19 and TRBJ1-2; 8 nucleotides align to TRBD1. Per the germline V gene, CDR1 is LNHDA and CDR2 is SQIVND (reference sequence). Germline trimming cut 5 bases from V and 4 bases from J; bases unmatched to any gene: 12. The CDR3 has 16 amino acids. CDR3 in amino acids: CASSALRGRPGYGYTF. The CDR3 region has the DNA TGTGCCAGTAGTGCACTCAGGGGGCGCCCCGGCTATGGCTACACCTTC.

This chain connects TRBV7-9 to TRBJ2-2; a weak D match, TRBD1 (6 bases). The germline CDR1 and CDR2 sequences are SEHNR and FQNEAQ (reference sequence). CDR3 length equals 13 residues. The V gene lost 6 bases and the J gene lost 5 bases, with 10 bases spanning the gap. CDR3 DNA: TGTGCCAGCAGAATACAGGGAACCGGGGAGCTGTTTTTT. Translating gives CASRIQGTGELFF. The entire variable domain, with the rest obtained from reference TRBV7-9 and TRBJ2-2, is as follows: DTGVSQNPRHKITKRGQNVTFRCDPISEHNRLYWYRQTLGQGPEFLTYFQNEAQLEKSRLLSDRFSAERPKGSFSTLEIQRTEQGDSAMYLCASRIQGTGELFFGEGSRLTVL.

The chain couples TRBV20-1 to TRBJ2-5; TRBD2 matches 7 bases. Germline V lookup: CDR1 DFQATT, CDR2 SNEGSKA (reference sequence). This CDR3 has 11 amino acids. V was pared by 7 bases and J by 5 bases, with 4 bases of the junction left unmatched. The CDR3 coding sequence is TGCAGTGGACTAGCCCGCGAGACCCAGTACTTC. This encodes CSGLARETQYF.

This chain uses TRBV10-3 with TRBJ2-2; TRBD1 might be the D (6 bases). This CDR3 contains 14 residues. Trimming removed 6 bases from V and 6 bases from J, with 14 bases in between. The germline CDR1 and CDR2 sequences are ENHRY and SYGVKD. The CDR3 nucleotides read TGTGCCATCAGGGAAAACAGGGCTGCCGGGGAGCTGTTTTTT. This encodes CAIRENRAAGELFF.

The chain couples TRBV7-9 to TRBJ2-5; TRBD2 is a possible D gene (5 bases). V shed 8 bases and J shed 4 bases, with 20 bases lying between them. This CDR3 region has 15 residues. The germline CDR1 and CDR2 sequences are SEHNR and FQNEAQ (reference sequence). The CDR3 DNA reads TGTGCCAGCGCTTCGGTGGCAGTGGACTTAGAGACCCAGTACTTC. Its translation is CASASVAVDLETQYF.

This chain uses TRBV10-3 with TRBJ1-1; D is uncertain. Between the trimmed V and J ends, which lost 2 bases and 1 base, there was a span of 8 bases. From germline, CDR1 is ENHRY and CDR2 SYGVKD. This CDR3 is built from 14 residues. CDR3 protein: CAISERVENTEAFF. Here the CDR3 DNA reads TGTGCCATCAGTGAGCGGGTGGAGAACACTGAAGCTTTCTTT.

The chain couples TRBV7-9 to TRBJ1-1, with 11 nucleotides matching TRBD1. CDR1 is SEHNR and CDR2 is FQNEAQ in the germline V gene (reference sequence). The CDR3 consists of 15 residues. Unmatched junction bases numbered 5, after V lost 1 base and J lost 7 bases. CDR3 protein: CASSLVGQGANEAFF. As DNA, the CDR3 is TGTGCCAGCAGCTTAGTAGGACAGGGGGCCAATGAAGCTTTCTTT.

The chain combines TRBV4-1 with TRBJ2-5; 8 bases are a match to TRBD1. The CDR3 extends over 15 amino acids. CDR1 is MGHRA and CDR2 is YSYEKL in the germline V gene. The junction had 9 bases not matched to a gene; V was cut back by 4 bases and J by 5 bases. In DNA, the CDR3 is TGCGCCAGCAGCCCCGACAGGGGAAGGGGGGAGACCCAGTACTTC. Translation gives CASSPDRGRGETQYF.

The gene calls are TRBV5-1 and TRBJ2-1; TRBD1 might be the D (5 bases). The CDR3 consists of 13 residues. The V and J ends lost 0 bases and 8 bases respectively, with 9 bases between them. Germline V gene sequence: CDR1 SGHRS, CDR2 YFSETQ. In nucleotides, the CDR3 is TGCGCCAGCAGCTTGGGGGGCATGGATGAGCAGTTCTTC. It specifies CASSLGGMDEQFF. Full variable domain (outside the CDR3, taken from reference TRBV5-1 and TRBJ2-1): KAGVTQTPRYLIKTRGQQVTLSCSPISGHRSVSWYQQTPGQGLQFLFEYFSETQRNKGNFPGRFSGRQFSNSRSEMNVSTLELGDSALYLCASSLGGMDEQFFGPGTRLTVL.

The chain joins TRBV10-1 to TRBJ1-4, with TRBD1 matching over 9 bases. Germline V gives CDR1 WNHNN, CDR2 SYGVQD (reference sequence). With V trimmed by 0 bases and J by 8 bases, 19 bases remained unmatched. The CDR3 length is 20 residues. The CDR3 loop is CASSESQIVAPGQGEEKLFF. The CDR3 DNA sequence: TGCGCCAGCAGTGAGTCCCAAATCGTAGCGCCGGGACAGGGTGAGGAAAAACTGTTTTTT.

The chain has TRBV13 and TRBJ2-7; 12 bases fit TRBD2. J lost 6 bases, V lost 5 bases, and 11 bases had no gene match. The CDR3 is 16 residues long. The germline CDR1 and CDR2 sequences are PRHDT and FYEKMQ (reference sequence). The CDR3 reads CASSLEGASGRAEQYF. In DNA, the CDR3 is TGTGCCAGCAGCCTGGAGGGGGCTAGCGGGAGGGCCGAGCAGTACTTC.

This clone was found a few times. The V gene is TRBV28, the J gene TRBJ1-1; no definite D call. V was trimmed by 8 bases and J by 5 bases, leaving 9 bases between them. The CDR3 runs to 11 residues. The V gene's germline CDR1 is MDHEN and CDR2 SYDVKM. In nucleotides, the CDR3 is TGTGCCAGCTCAACCGCGACTGAAGCTTTCTTT. It yields the protein CASSTATEAFF. Looking up the rest from reference TRBV28 and TRBJ1-1 gives the full variable domain: DVKVTQSSRYLVKRTGEKVFLECVQDMDHENMFWYRQDPGLGLRLIYFSYDVKMKEKGDIPEGYSVSREKKERFSLILESASTNQTSMYLCASSTATEAFFGQGTRLTVV.

The chain links TRBV30 to TRBJ1-3; 7 nucleotides line up with TRBD1. The V and J ends lost 2 bases and 2 bases, in that order; junction bases with no gene match: 6. Germline CDR1 and CDR2: GTSNPN and SVGIG (reference sequence). The CDR3 length is 15 residues. The CDR3 region is CAWSSGQATGNTIYF. In DNA, the CDR3 is TGTGCCTGGAGTTCAGGACAGGCGACTGGAAACACCATATATTTT.

The chain is built from TRBV19 and TRBJ1-2; D unresolved. V was clipped by 5 bases and J by 8 bases, with 30 bases between them. CDR3 length equals 18 residues. CDR1 is LNHDA, CDR2 SQIVND, per germline (reference sequence). The CDR3 region is CASSPPVGDQIIRGGYTF. CDR3 DNA sequence: TGTGCCAGTAGTCCACCCGTCGGAGACCAGATCATTAGAGGCGGCTACACCTTC.

The J gene is TRBJ2-1, the V gene TRBV4-2; 9 nucleotides agree with TRBD2. The CDR3 is 18 amino acids. V dropped 3 bases and J dropped 2; count of bases not matched to a gene: 11. Per the germline V gene, CDR1 is LGHNA and CDR2 is YNFKEQ. In DNA, the CDR3 is TGTGCCAGCAGCCAGGCTCGTAGCGGGAGAGGGACCTACAATGAGCAGTTCTTC. Translating it yields CASSQARSGRGTYNEQFF.

The J gene is TRBJ2-5, the V gene TRBV9; TRBD1 is a possible D gene (5 bases). Between the trimmed V and J ends, which lost 0 bases and 2 bases, there was a span of 8 bases. The CDR3 is 14 residues long. In germline, CDR1 is SGDLS, CDR2 YYNGEE. The CDR3 protein is CASSVDRSQETQYF. CDR3 nucleotides: TGTGCCAGCAGCGTAGACAGGTCGCAAGAGACCCAGTACTTC.